These 2 T cell receptor beta chains originate from one sample sequenced in a study of T cell clonality in common variable immunodeficiency. These receptors have no known antigen. The repertoire was sequenced with immunoSEQ multiplex PCR; TCRdb's copy has only in-frame clones and lacks some. Singletons are absent from the sample, which has 30,000 to 40,000 clones. Whole-study results and caveats: In common variable immunodeficiency, TCR beta chains reportedly carried fewer deletions and N-nucleotide insertions.

The material sequenced was peripheral blood mononuclear cells. The receptors here all came from a human donor with common variable immunodeficiency.

This clone was seen only a few times. Read coverage stops 3 residues before the CDR3 terminus; the germline J gene supplies the remainder. The chain joins TRBV10-2 to TRBJ2-7, with TRBD1 matching 10 bases. Germline V gene sequence: CDR1 WSHSY, CDR2 SAAADI. V trimming: 6 bases; J trimming: 6 bases; junction bases outside the gene matches: 5. The CDR3 has 13 amino acids. CDR3 DNA, as far as it was read: TGCGCCAGCAGACGGGACAGGGGTAGCGAG. It is translated as CASRRDRGSE. The entire CDR3 protein is CASRRDRGSEQYF.

A note on this clone: With the read ending 3 residues before the CDR3 end, the germline J gene is used to fill in that end. The genes are TRBV7-9 and TRBJ1-2; D unresolved. The CDR3 is 13 residues long. Trimming pared 6 bases from V and 1 base from J, leaving 9 bases between. The V gene's germline CDR1 is SEHNR and CDR2 FQNEAQ (reference sequence). CDR3 residues: CASSYTDNYGYTF. The sequenced CDR3 bases are TGTGCCAGCAGTTATACAGATAACTATGGC. Together with reference TRBV7-9 and TRBJ1-2, the CDR3 gives the full variable domain: DTGVSQNPRHKITKRGQNVTFRCDPISEHNRLYWYRQTLGQGPEFLTYFQNEAQLEKSRLLSDRFSAERPKGSFSTLEIQRTEQGDSAMYLCASSYTDNYGYTFGSGTRLTVV.